This passage covers 15 T cell receptor beta chains from one sample sequenced in a study of blood T cells in healthy people across ages. Using a J-beta primer mix together with a sample-barcoded 5' primer, a second PCR was run for roughly 7 to 12 cycles. TCRdb re-called the 5' RACE reads through MiXCR, storing one row per CDR3 protein. The sample holds 900,000 to 950,000 distinct CDR3 sequences, about 27% seen once. The sample also formed part of further work on T cells of mothers and their children.

Input material: blood. All receptors come from a woman aged 40-49 years in good health.

This clonotype was seen only a few times. V gene TRBV20-1 combines with J gene TRBJ2-3; the match to TRBD2 covers 13 bases. Per the germline V gene, CDR1 is DFQATT and CDR2 is SNEGSKA (reference sequence). Unmatched junction bases numbered 16, after V lost 5 bases and J lost 2 bases. This CDR3 comprises 19 residues. CDR3 DNA: TGCAGTGCTTTCCCGGGACTAGCGGGGTCTGAAGCCACCACAGATACGCAGTATTTT. It encodes CSAFPGLAGSEATTDTQYF.

This clonotype came up a few times. Mismatch with germline at one junction end may stem from a read error. V is TRBV6-5 and J is TRBJ1-2; 9 nucleotides match TRBD1. Germline assignment: CDR1 MNHEY and CDR2 SVGAGI. The CDR3 extends over 15 amino acids. CDR3 sequence: CASSKGQGANYGCTF. The CDR3 DNA reads TGTGCCAGCAGTAAGGGACAGGGAGCTAACTATGGCTGCACCTTC.

V is TRBV6-1 and J is TRBJ2-5; 11 bases are a match to TRBD1. The V gene end was trimmed by 6 bases and the J gene end by 7 bases; junction bases not matched to a gene: 4. Germline V gene sequence: CDR1 MNHNS, CDR2 SASEGT. This CDR3 has 13 residues. The CDR3 nucleotides are TGTGCCAGCAGGGACAGGGGGCAGGGGACCCAGTACTTC. Protein product: CASRDRGQGTQYF.

The chain recombines TRBV20-1 with TRBJ1-5; TRBD1 might be the D (6 bases). The CDR3 loop spans 12 amino acids. V was trimmed by 6 bases and J by 4 bases, leaving 10 bases between them. Looked up from germline, CDR1 is DFQATT and CDR2 is SNEGSKA (reference sequence). The CDR3, as DNA: TGCAGTGCACAGGGTGGAAATCAGCCCCAGCATTTT. Translating it yields CSAQGGNQPQHF.

The chain is built from TRBV6-2 or TRBV6-3 and TRBJ2-4, with D unclear. The CDR3 is 14 amino acids. From germline, CDR1 is MNHEY and CDR2 SVGEGT. Trimming took 6 bases from V and 0 from J, leaving 9 bases between them. The CDR3 protein is CASSPTEAKNIQYF. For the CDR3, the DNA is TGTGCCAGCAGCCCGACCGAAGCCAAAAACATTCAGTACTTC.

The gene calls are TRBV7-9 and TRBJ1-2; no clear D gene. The CDR3 spans 17 residues. Between the trimmed V and J ends, which lost 1 base and 0 bases, there was a span of 15 bases. The germline CDR1 and CDR2 sequences are SEHNR and FQNEAQ (reference sequence). Here the CDR3 DNA reads TGTGCCAGCAGCTTAGAACGTTCCCTGATTTCTAACTATGGCTACACCTTC. Translated: CASSLERSLISNYGYTF.

The V gene is TRBV20-1, the J gene TRBJ1-1; no clear D. Trimming shortened V by 1 base and J by 11 bases, and 14 bases separated the two germline ends. Per the germline V gene, CDR1 is DFQATT and CDR2 is SNEGSKA (reference sequence). The CDR3 spans 12 residues. CDR3: CSARVPAQAAFF. CDR3 in DNA: TGCAGTGCTAGAGTCCCTGCTCAAGCGGCTTTCTTT.

This rearrangement joins TRBV20-1 to TRBJ2-2, with 9 bases lining up with TRBD1. V dropped 4 bases and J dropped 5; count of bases not matched to a gene: 5. The CDR3 is 14 amino acids. Germline CDR1 DFQATT, CDR2 SNEGSKA (reference sequence). The CDR3: CSAKQGARTGELFF. The DNA for the CDR3 is TGCAGTGCTAAACAGGGGGCAAGGACCGGGGAGCTGTTTTTT.

The chain joins TRBV7-2 to TRBJ2-1; 11 bases match TRBD2. Germline CDR1 and CDR2: SGHTA and FQGNSA. This CDR3 has 15 amino acids. The J segment lost 7 bases and the V segment lost 1 base, leaving 3 bases of the junction unmatched. The CDR3, as DNA: TGTGCCAGCAGCTTAGTGGGACTAGCGGTTAATGAGCAGTTCTTC. It specifies CASSLVGLAVNEQFF.

The rearrangement links TRBV28 to TRBJ2-4; TRBD1 matches 7 bases. The germline V gene encodes CDR1 MDHEN and CDR2 SYDVKM. The CDR3 loop spans 17 amino acids. J lost 3 bases, V lost 6 bases, and 14 bases had no gene match. CDR3 protein: CASSETGANYRKNIQYF. As DNA, the CDR3 is TGTGCCAGCAGCGAAACAGGGGCGAACTATCGCAAAAACATTCAGTACTTC. The full variable domain, with the rest looked up from reference TRBV28 and TRBJ2-4, is DVKVTQSSRYLVKRTGEKVFLECVQDMDHENMFWYRQDPGLGLRLIYFSYDVKMKEKGDIPEGYSVSREKKERFSLILESASTNQTSMYLCASSETGANYRKNIQYFGAGTRLSVL.

Concerning this clonotype itself: The junction differs from germline at one of its ends, possibly a read error. This chain links TRBV4-1 with TRBJ2-1; D might be TRBD2 (6 bases). The CDR3 totals 14 residues. Germline assignment: CDR1 MGHRA and CDR2 YSYEKL. The CDR3 DNA reads as TGCGCCAGCAGCCCCGGGGGAACCTACAATGGGCAGTTCTTC. Translating it yields CASSPGGTYNGQFF.

This clonotype was recorded at least ten times. The junction and the germline gene differ at one end; a read error may be behind it. The V and J genes are TRBV5-1 and TRBJ2-1; D is possibly TRBD1 or TRBD2 (5 bases each). The CDR3 is 15 amino acids. The germline V gene has CDR1 SGHRS and CDR2 YFSETQ. The CDR3 sequence: CASSLDTSSYNEQFF. In nucleotides, the CDR3 is TGTGCCAGCAGTTTGGACACTAGCTCCTACAATGAGCAGTTCTTC.

The J gene is TRBJ2-6, the V gene TRBV12-3 or TRBV12-4; D gene uncertain. Trimming stripped 1 base from V and 2 bases from J, with 9 bases between. The CDR3 covers 16 residues. This CDR3 reads CASSLGQFAGANVLTF. The CDR3, as DNA: TGTGCCAGCAGTTTAGGGCAGTTCGCTGGGGCCAACGTCCTGACTTTC.

Comment on this clonotype: Sequence at one end of the junction differs from germline and may be a read error. V and J are TRBV10-3 and TRBJ1-2, with D maybe TRBD1 (6 bases). Looked up from germline, CDR1 is ENHRY and CDR2 is SYGVKD. The CDR3 totals 14 residues. CDR3 region: CAVSEPGNRVGYTF. CDR3 nucleotides: TGTGCCGTCAGTGAGCCGGGGAACAGGGTTGGCTACACCTTC.

Only a few counts were recorded for this clonotype. The CDR3: CASRWWRGGWEQYF. Written as DNA, the CDR3 is TGCGCCAGCAGGTGGTGGAGAGGGGGATGGGAGCAGTACTTC. The V and J genes are TRBV4-3 and TRBJ2-7, with D perhaps TRBD1 (6 bases). The CDR3 is 14 amino acids. The ends were cut back, 6 bases at V and 7 bases at J, with 19 bases in the middle. Germline V gene data show CDR1 as LGHNA and CDR2 as YSLEER.